The clone carrying this T cell receptor beta chain was observed a handful of times. The entry originates in a study of shared T cell receptors in the human thymus. The method was immunoSEQ multiplex PCR; TCRdb's version includes in-frame clones alone and lacks a portion of them. Of 540,000 or so clones in the sample, approximately 80% were seen once. V trimming: 2 bases; J trimming: 7 bases; junction bases outside the gene matches: 14. The CDR3 consists of 16 residues. Germline V gene data show CDR1 as SGHRS and CDR2 as YFSETQ. This same sample was also taken into another study, of human thymus T cells. As reported in that work: Thymic tissue was derived from resections collected during corrective heart surgery. Apparent bias marked the V and J gene usage of thymic and blood repertoires.

The sequence derives from a boy in the first two years of life with a congenital heart defect. The sequencing sample was made of thymocytes. The chain combines TRBV5-1 with TRBJ1-2; TRBD1 aligns across 7 bases. CDR3 amino acids: CASSLEPRDSHCGYTF. The CDR3 DNA is TGCGCCAGCAGCTTAGAACCACGGGACAGCCATTGTGGCTACACCTTC. The full variable domain, its missing parts supplied by reference TRBV5-1 and TRBJ1-2, is KAGVTQTPRYLIKTRGQQVTLSCSPISGHRSVSWYQQTPGQGLQFLFEYFSETQRNKGNFPGRFSGRQFSNSRSEMNVSTLELGDSALYLCASSLEPRDSHCGYTFGSGTRLTVV.